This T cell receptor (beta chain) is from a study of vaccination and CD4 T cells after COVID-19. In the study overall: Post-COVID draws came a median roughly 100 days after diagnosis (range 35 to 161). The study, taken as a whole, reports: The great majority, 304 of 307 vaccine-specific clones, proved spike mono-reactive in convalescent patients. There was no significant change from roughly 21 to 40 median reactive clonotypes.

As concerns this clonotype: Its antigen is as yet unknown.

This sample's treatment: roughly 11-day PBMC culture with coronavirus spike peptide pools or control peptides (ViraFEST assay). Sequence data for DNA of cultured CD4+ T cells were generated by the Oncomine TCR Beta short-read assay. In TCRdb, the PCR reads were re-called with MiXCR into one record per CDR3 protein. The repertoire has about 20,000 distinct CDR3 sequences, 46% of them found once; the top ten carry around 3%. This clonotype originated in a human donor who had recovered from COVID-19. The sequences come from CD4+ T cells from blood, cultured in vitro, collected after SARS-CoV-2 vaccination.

The CDR3 DNA is TGTGCCACCAGTGATCCACCTGAGCAGTTCTTC. This sequence encodes CATSDPPEQFF. The J gene is TRBJ2-1, the V gene TRBV24-1, with no clear D. The CDR3 covers 11 residues. Germline V gives CDR1 KGHDR, CDR2 SFDVKD. Trimming shortened V by 3 bases and J by 9 bases, and 5 bases separated the two germline ends.